This T cell receptor beta chain was captured by sequencing in a study of blood T cell repertoires in COVID-19. Study summary: Both acute and convalescent COVID-19 samples were obtained from the United States, Italy and Spain. Nucleic acid was either cDNA or gDNA, and it came from T cells, B-cell-depleted T cells, or PBMCs.

In the original analysis: Counts of nucleated cells, estimated from reference gene primer amplification, were obtained. The protocol was immunoSEQ multiplex PCR, while the TCRdb copy is restricted to in-frame clones and leaves out a portion. The D gene and trimming were derived from the DNA, and the V and J assignments and clone size from that table. The table shows some 130,000 clones, with almost 70% occurring only once. The ends were cut back, 1 base at V and 4 bases at J, with 8 bases in the middle. Germline-derived CDR1 and CDR2 are LGHDT and YNNKEL (reference sequence). The CDR3 is made up of 14 amino acids.

This sequence originates from an older woman with acute or convalescent COVID-19. Sequenced input: peripheral blood. The gene calls are TRBV3-1 (or the pseudogene TRBV3-2) and TRBJ1-5, with D unresolved. CDR3 residues: CASSQGRSNQPQHF. DNA for the CDR3: TGTGCCAGCAGCCAAGGACGGAGTAATCAGCCCCAGCATTTT.